These T cell receptor beta chains were read from a single sample in a study of cytomegalovirus exposure and HLA in healthy donors. The protocol was immunoSEQ multiplex PCR, while the TCRdb copy is restricted to in-frame clones and leaves out a portion. The listing contains about 160,000 clones. Sequences were obtained from PBMCs. These receptors were obtained from a man aged 25-40 years in good health and CMV-seronegative. Each CDR3 is given with its conserved first and last residue. D genes are given only for firm matches.

V gene	D gene	J gene	CDR3 DNA	CDR3 protein
TRBV11-2	-	TRBJ2-3	TGTGCCAGCAGCTTTTCCGGGAGCCCAGATACGCAGTATTTT	CASSFSGSPDTQYF
TRBV27	-	TRBJ1-1	TGTGCCAGCAGTCATAAGTCAGTATCACACACTGAAGCTTTCTTT	CASSHKSVSHTEAFF
TRBV2	-	TRBJ1-1	TGTGCCAGCAGTGAACAGGGTCCTCTGAACACTGAAGCTTTCTTT	CASSEQGPLNTEAFF
TRBV28	TRBD2	TRBJ2-5	TGTGCCAGCAGTTCTCTCGGGGGGGGCGGGAGACGGACCCAGTACTTC	CASSSLGGGGRRTQYF
TRBV10-1	-	TRBJ2-3	TGCGCCAGCAATAGAGCGGCTAGCACAGATACGCAGTATTTT	CASNRAASTDTQYF
TRBV7-2	-	TRBJ1-2	TGTGCCAGCAGCTTAGACAGCGGCGGCTATGGCTACACCTTC	CASSLDSGGYGYTF
TRBV7-7	-	TRBJ2-3	TGTGCCAGCAGCTCCCTTGCCGGGAATACGCAGTATTTT	CASSSLAGNTQYF
TRBV7-9	TRBD1	TRBJ1-4	TGTGCCAGCAGCGTGGGACAGGGAGTAGAAAAACTGTTTTTT	CASSVGQGVEKLFF
TRBV18	-	TRBJ2-7	TGTGCCAGCTCACTTTCTACCTACGAGCAGTACTTC	CASSLSTYEQYF
TRBV6-5	TRBD1	TRBJ1-5	TGTGCCAGCAGTGACGACAGGGAGCATCAGCCCCAGCATTTT	CASSDDREHQPQHF
TRBV2	TRBD1	TRBJ2-5	TGTGCCAGCTATACAGGGGGCTGGGAGACCCAGTACTTC	CASYTGGWETQYF
TRBV27	TRBD2	TRBJ2-3	TGTGCCAGCAGTCAGTCACTAGCGGAGCCTCTCCGGCGGCGGTATTTT	CASSQSLAEPLRRRYF
TRBV29-1	TRBD1	TRBJ2-2	TGCAGCGCTGACAGGGGTTCCACCGGGGAGCTGTTTTTT	CSADRGSTGELFF
TRBV19	-	TRBJ1-1	TGTGCCAGTAGTGACAGGCCCAACACTGAAGCTTTCTTT	CASSDRPNTEAFF
TRBV5-1	-	TRBJ1-4	TGCGCCAGCAGCAACTCAACTAATGAAAAACTGTTTTTT	CASSNSTNEKLFF
TRBV5-1	TRBD1	TRBJ2-1	TGCGCCAGCATACTCATACCGGGACAGGGGGGGGATGAGCAGTTCTTC	CASILIPGQGGDEQFF
TRBV4-1	-	TRBJ2-7	TGCGCCAGCAGCCAAGGAACAGGCCGAAGCTCCTACGAGCAGTACTTC	CASSQGTGRSSYEQYF
TRBV18	TRBD1	TRBJ2-6	TGTGCCAGCTCACCTCAAGGACAGGGGATTGCTGGGGCCAACGTCCTGACTTTC	CASSPQGQGIAGANVLTF
TRBV6-5	TRBD2	TRBJ2-7	TGTGCCAGCAGCCGGACTAGCGGGACCTACGAGCAGTACTTC	CASSRTSGTYEQYF
TRBV10-1	TRBD1	TRBJ2-3	TGCGCCAGCAGTGGGGAACAGGGGCCTAGCACAGATACGCAGTATTTT	CASSGEQGPSTDTQYF